The TCR beta chain under discussion was sequenced for a study of CXCR3-negative and CXCR3-positive naive CD8 T cells. Study as a whole: Each library held about 1.5 +/- 0.3 million TRB reads, 120 million to 150 million in total.

The germline gives CDR1 LNHNV, CDR2 YYDKDF (reference sequence). The CDR3 loop spans 15 amino acids. Triplicates of about 300,000 cells were sorted from each CD8+ T cell subset. In regard to this clonotype: The target antigen is unknown.

Findings and caveats of the study: Naive subsets did not differ in surface CD5, and the authors estimated TCR strength using properties of the TRB CDR3. CXCR3-negative and CXCR3-positive naive cells shared comparable TRBV-TRBJ usage, but memory cells did not.

Libraries of TRB cDNA were made by 5' RACE and carried UMIs. From the 5' RACE reads, TCRdb lists one entry per CDR3 protein and no DNA. The listing records 100,000 to 150,000 distinct CDR3 sequences. V and J are TRBV15 and TRBJ2-1; with no DNA, the TCRdb D assignment of TRBD2 cannot be verified. Sequenced input: naive CXCR3- CD8+ T cells from blood. This sample's subset: CD45RO-CCR7+CD27+CD95- naive CD8+ T cells lacking CXCR3 (TNR3-). This clonotype was obtained from a human donor in good health. Some clones in this sample may be carry-over from other donors' samples. The CDR3 protein is CATSRGTSGRNEQFF.